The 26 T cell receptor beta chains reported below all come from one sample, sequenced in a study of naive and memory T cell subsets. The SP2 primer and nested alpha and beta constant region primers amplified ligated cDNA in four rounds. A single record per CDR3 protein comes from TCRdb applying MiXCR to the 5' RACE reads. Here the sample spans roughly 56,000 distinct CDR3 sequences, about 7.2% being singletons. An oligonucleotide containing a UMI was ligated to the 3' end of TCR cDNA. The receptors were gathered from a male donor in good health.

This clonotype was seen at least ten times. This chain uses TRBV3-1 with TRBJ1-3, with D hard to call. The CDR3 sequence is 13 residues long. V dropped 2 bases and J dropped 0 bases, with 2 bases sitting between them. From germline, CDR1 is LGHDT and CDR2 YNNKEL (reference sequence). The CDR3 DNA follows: TGTGCCAGCAGCCAACGCTCTGGAAACACCATATATTTT. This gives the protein CASSQRSGNTIYF.

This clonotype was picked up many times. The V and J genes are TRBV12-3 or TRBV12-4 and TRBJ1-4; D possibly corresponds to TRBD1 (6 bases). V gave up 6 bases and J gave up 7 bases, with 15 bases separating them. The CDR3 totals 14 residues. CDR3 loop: CASRETGLGEKLFF. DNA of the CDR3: TGTGCCAGCAGGGAGACAGGTTTAGGTGAAAAACTGTTTTTT.

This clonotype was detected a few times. The CDR3 here is CASSPGTGGMYEQYF. In DNA, the CDR3 is TGTGCCAGCAGCCCCGGGACAGGGGGCATGTACGAGCAGTACTTC. The rearrangement uses TRBV5-4 and TRBJ2-7, with 12 bases that match TRBD1. Germline V gives CDR1 SGHNT, CDR2 YYREEE (reference sequence). V lost 4 bases and J lost 4; bases outside the gene matches: 6. The CDR3 covers 15 residues.

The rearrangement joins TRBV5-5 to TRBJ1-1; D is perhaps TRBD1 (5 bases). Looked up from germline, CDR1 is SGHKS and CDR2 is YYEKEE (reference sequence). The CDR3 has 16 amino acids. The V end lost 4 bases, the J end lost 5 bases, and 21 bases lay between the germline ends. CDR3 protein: CASSIRDGESRTEAFF. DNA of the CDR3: TGTGCCAGCAGCATACGGGACGGGGAATCGCGAACTGAAGCTTTCTTT. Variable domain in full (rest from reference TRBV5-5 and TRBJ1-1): DAGVTQSPTHLIKTRGQQVTLRCSPISGHKSVSWYQQVLGQGPQFIFQYYEKEERGRGNFPDRFSARQFPNYSSELNVNALLLGDSALYLCASSIRDGESRTEAFFGQGTRLTVV.

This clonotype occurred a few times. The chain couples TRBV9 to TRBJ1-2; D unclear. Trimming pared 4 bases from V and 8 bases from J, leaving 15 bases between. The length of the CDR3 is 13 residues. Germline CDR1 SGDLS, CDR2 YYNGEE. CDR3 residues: CASSPRELDGYTF. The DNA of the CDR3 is TGTGCCAGCAGCCCTCGCGAATTGGACGGCTACACCTTC.

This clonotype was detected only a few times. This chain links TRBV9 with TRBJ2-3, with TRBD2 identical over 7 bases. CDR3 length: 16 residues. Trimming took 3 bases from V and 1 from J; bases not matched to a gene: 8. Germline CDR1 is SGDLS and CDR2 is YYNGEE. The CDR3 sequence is CASSATLAVRTDTQYF. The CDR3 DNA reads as TGTGCCAGCAGCGCCACTCTAGCGGTCCGCACAGATACGCAGTATTTT.

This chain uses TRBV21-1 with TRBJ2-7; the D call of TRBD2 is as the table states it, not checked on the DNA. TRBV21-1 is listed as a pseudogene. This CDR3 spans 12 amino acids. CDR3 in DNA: TGTGCCACGGGAGCGGGAGCCTACGAGCAGTACTTC. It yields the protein CATGAGAYEQYF.

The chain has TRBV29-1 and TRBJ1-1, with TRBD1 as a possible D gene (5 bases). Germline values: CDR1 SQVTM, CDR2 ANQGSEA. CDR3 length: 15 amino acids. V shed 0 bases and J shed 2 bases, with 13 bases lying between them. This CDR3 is CSVEDLRGANTEAFF. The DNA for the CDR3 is TGCAGCGTTGAAGATCTTAGGGGTGCTAACACTGAAGCTTTCTTT. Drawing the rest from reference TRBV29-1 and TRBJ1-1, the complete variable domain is SAVISQKPSRDICQRGTSLTIQCQVDSQVTMMFWYRQQPGQSLTLIATANQGSEATYESGFVIDKFPISRPNLTFSTLTVSNMSPEDSSIYLCSVEDLRGANTEAFFGQGTRLTVV.

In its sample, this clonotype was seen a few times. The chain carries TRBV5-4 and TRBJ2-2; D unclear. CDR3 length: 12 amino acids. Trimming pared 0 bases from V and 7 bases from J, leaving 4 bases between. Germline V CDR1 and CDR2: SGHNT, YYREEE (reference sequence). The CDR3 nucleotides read TGTGCCAGCAGCTTGGGGAGCGGGGAGCTGTTTTTT. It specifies CASSLGSGELFF.

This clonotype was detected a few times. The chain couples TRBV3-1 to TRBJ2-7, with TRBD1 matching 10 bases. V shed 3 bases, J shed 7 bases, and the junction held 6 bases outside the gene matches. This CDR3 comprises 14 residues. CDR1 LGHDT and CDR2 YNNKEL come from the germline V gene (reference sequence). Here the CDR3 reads CASSQTGGAQEQYF. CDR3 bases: TGTGCCAGCAGCCAGACAGGGGGCGCGCAGGAGCAGTACTTC.

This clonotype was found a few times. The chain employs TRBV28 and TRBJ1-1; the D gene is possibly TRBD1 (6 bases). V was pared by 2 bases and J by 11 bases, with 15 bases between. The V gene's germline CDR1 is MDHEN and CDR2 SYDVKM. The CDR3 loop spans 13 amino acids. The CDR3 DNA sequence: TGTGCCAGCAGTTTAACGGGGGCGCCGAGGGCTTTCTTT. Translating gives CASSLTGAPRAFF.

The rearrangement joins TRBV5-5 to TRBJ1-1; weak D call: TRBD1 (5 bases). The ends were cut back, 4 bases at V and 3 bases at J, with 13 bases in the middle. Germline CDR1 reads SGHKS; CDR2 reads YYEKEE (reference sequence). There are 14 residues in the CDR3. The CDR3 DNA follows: TGTGCCAGCAGCCCTCGAGGGGTGGACACTGAAGCTTTCTTT. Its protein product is CASSPRGVDTEAFF.

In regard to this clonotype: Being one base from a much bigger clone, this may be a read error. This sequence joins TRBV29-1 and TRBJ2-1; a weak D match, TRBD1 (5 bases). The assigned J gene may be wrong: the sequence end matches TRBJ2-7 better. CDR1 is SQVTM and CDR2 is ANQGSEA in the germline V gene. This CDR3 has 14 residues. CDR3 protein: CSVPQGYNYNEQYF. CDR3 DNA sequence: TGCAGCGTTCCCCAGGGATATAACTACAATGAGCAGTACTTC.

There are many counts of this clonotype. The CDR3 sequence is CSVVPDATDTQYF. The CDR3 region has the DNA TGCAGCGTTGTTCCCGATGCGACAGATACGCAGTATTTT. J is TRBJ2-3 and V is TRBV29-1; D gene unclear. This CDR3 contains 13 residues. Germline CDR1 SQVTM, CDR2 ANQGSEA. V was clipped by 4 bases and J by 3 bases, with 11 bases between them.

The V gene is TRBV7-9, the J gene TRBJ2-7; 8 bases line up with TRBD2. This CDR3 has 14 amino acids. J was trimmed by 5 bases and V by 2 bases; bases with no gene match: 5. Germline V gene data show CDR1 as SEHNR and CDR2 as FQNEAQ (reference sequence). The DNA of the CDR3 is TGTGCCAGCAGCTTACCCGGGAGGGCCCACGAGCAGTACTTC. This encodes CASSLPGRAHEQYF.

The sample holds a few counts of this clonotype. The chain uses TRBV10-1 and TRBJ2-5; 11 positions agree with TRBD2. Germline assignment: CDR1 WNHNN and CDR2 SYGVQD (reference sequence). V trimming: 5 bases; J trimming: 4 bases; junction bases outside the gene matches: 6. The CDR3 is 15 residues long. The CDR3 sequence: CASSRSGTSGETQYF. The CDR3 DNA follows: TGCGCCAGCAGTCGTTCCGGGACTAGCGGAGAGACCCAGTACTTC.

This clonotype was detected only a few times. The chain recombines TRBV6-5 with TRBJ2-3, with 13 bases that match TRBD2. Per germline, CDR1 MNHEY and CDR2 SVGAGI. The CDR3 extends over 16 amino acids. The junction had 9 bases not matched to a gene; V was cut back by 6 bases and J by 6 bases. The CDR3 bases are TGTGCCAGCAGCCCAAGCCGGACTAGCGGGGGTGATACGCAGTATTTT. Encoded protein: CASSPSRTSGGDTQYF.

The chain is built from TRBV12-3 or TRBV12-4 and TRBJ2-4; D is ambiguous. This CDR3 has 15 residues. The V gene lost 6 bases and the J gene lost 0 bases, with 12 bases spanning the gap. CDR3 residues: CASRNQDLAKNIQYF. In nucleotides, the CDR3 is TGTGCCAGCAGGAACCAGGACCTAGCCAAAAACATTCAGTACTTC.

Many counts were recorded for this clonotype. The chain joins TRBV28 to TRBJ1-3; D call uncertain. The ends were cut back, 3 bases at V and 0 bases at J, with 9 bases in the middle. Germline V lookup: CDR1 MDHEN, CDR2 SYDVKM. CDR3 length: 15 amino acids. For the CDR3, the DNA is TGTGCCAGCAGTTTTGGGGTCAGCTCTGGAAACACCATATATTTT. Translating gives CASSFGVSSGNTIYF.

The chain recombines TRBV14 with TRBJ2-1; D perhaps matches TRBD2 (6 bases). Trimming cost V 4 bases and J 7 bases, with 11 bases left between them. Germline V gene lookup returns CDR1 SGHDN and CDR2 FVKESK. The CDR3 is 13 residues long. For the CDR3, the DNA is TGTGCCAGCAGCCTGACTAGGTCTAATGAGCAGTTCTTC. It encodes CASSLTRSNEQFF.

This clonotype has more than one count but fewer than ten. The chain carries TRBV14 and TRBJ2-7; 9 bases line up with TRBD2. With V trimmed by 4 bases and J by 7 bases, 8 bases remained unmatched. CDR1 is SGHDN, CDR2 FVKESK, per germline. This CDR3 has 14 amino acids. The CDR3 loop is CASSPGLALREQYF. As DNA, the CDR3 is TGTGCCAGCAGCCCGGGACTAGCTCTTCGGGAGCAGTACTTC.

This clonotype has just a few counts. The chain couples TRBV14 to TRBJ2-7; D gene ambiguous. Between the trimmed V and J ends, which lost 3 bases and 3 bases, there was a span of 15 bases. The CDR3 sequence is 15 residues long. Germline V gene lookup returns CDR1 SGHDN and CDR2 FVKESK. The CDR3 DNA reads TGTGCCAGCAGCCAGGACCTCCCAAGAGGCTACGAGCAGTACTTC. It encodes CASSQDLPRGYEQYF.

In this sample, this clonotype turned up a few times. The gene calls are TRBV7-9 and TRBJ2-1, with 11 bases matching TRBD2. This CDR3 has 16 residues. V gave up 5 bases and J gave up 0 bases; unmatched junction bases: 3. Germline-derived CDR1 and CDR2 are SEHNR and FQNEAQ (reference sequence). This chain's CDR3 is CASSPGLAVSYNEQFF. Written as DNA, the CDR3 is TGTGCCAGCAGCCCGGGACTAGCGGTCTCCTACAATGAGCAGTTCTTC.

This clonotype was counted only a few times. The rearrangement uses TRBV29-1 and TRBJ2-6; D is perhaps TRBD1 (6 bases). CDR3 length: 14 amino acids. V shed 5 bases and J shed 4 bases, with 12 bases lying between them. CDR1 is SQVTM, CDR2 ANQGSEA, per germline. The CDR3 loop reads CSVSRGTGANVLTF. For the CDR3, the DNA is TGCAGCGTTTCCAGGGGAACGGGGGCCAACGTCCTGACTTTC.

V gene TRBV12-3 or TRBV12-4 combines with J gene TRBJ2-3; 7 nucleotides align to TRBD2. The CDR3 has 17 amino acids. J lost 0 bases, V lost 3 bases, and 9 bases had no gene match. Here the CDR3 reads CASSFIPSGDSTDTQYF. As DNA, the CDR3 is TGTGCCAGCAGTTTTATCCCTAGCGGAGATAGCACAGATACGCAGTATTTT.

CDR3 in DNA: TGTGCCAGCAGAGGACAGGCGGAGTTAACGCTGCCCCAGCATTTT. This codes for CASRGQAELTLPQHF. The genes are TRBV6-1 and TRBJ1-5, with 7 bases lining up with TRBD1. The CDR3 is 15 residues long. After removal of 6 bases from V and 9 bases from J, the junction contained 14 bases not matched to a gene. CDR1 is MNHNS, CDR2 SASEGT, per germline.